This TCR beta chain was recovered during a study of lymphopenia after photon versus proton radiotherapy. Study-wide findings and caveats: After lymphocyte nadir, photon-treated repertoires showed oligoclonal expansion, especially CD8+ Temra. Survival link was tested only in deceased patients; proton benefit remains a possibility. Proton therapy kept repertoires fairly stable, unlike photons, which gained effector/memory cells.

For this clone: Its matching antigen is unknown.

The V gene's germline CDR1 is SGHVS and CDR2 FNYEAQ. This CDR3 is built from 19 residues. V was pared by 2 bases and J by 4 bases, with 27 bases between. Clones were read by immunoSEQ multiplex PCR, and TCRdb kept only the in-frame ones, dropping some. This repertoire shows about 12,000 clones, more than 80% found once; its top ten account for approximately 3%. The receptor was isolated from a man between 60 and 75 years old with pancreatic cancer. The gene calls are TRBV7-6 and TRBJ2-7, with unresolved D. The material sequenced was peripheral blood, taken from a patient treated with proton-based radiotherapy. CDR3: CASSLQRPSPKGTSYEQYF. The CDR3 nucleotides are TGTGCCAGCAGCTTACAGCGCCCCAGCCCCAAGGGCACGAGTTACGAGCAGTACTTC.